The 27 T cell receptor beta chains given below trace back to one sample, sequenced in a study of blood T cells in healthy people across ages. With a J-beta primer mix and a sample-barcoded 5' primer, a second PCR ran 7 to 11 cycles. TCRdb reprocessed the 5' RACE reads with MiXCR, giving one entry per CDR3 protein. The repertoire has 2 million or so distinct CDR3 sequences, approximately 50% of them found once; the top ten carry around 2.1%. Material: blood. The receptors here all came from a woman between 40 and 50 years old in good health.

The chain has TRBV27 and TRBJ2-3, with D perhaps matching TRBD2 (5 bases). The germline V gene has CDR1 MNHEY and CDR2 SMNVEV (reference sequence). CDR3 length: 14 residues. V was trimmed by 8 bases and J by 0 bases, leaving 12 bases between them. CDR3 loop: CASALSVSTDTQYF. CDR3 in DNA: TGTGCCAGCGCCCTTAGCGTTAGCACAGATACGCAGTATTTT.

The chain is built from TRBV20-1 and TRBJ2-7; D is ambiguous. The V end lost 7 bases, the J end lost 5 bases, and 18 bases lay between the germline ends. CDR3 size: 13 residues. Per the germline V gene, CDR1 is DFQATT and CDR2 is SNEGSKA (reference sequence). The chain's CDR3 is CSVEDGGVHEQYF. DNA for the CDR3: TGCAGTGTTGAGGACGGCGGCGTCCACGAGCAGTACTTC.

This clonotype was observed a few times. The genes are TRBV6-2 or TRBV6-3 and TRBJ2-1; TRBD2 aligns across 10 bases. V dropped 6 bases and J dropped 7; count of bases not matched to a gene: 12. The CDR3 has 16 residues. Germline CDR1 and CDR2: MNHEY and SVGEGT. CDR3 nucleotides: TGTGCCAGCAGCCCCGTTGGAGCGGGGGGGAAGAATGAGCAGTTCTTC. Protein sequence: CASSPVGAGGKNEQFF.

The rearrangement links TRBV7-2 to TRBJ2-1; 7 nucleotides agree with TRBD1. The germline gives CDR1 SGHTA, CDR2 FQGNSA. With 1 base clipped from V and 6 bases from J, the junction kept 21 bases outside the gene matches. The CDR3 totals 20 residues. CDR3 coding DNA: TGTGCCAGCAGCTTAGTATCATGGTTCAACGACAGGGAATTTTTCAATGAGCAGTTCTTC. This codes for CASSLVSWFNDREFFNEQFF.

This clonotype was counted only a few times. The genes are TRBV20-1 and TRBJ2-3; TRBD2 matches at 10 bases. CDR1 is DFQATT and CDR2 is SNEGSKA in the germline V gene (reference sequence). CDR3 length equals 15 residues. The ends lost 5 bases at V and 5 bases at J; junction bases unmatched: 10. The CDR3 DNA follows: TGCAGTGCTGGTTCTGGACTAGCGGTTGAAGATACGCAGTATTTT. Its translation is CSAGSGLAVEDTQYF.

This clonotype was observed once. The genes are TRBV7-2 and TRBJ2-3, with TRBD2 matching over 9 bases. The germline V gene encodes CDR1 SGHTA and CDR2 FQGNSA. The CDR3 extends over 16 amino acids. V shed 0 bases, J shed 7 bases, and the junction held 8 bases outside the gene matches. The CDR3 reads CASSLASAGGRNTQYF. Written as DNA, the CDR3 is TGTGCCAGCAGCTTAGCCTCGGCGGGGGGGCGTAATACGCAGTATTTT.

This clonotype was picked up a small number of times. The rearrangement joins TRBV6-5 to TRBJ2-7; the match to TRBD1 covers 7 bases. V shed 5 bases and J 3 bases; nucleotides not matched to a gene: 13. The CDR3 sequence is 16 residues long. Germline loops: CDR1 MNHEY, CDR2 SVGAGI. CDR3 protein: CASSASTGQIGYEQYF. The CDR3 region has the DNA TGTGCCAGCAGTGCGTCGACAGGGCAAATAGGCTACGAGCAGTACTTC.

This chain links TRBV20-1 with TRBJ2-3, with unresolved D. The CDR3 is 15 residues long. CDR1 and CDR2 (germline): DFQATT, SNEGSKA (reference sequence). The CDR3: CSPNPWAENTDTQYF. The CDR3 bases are TGCAGCCCTAACCCCTGGGCGGAGAACACAGATACGCAGTATTTT.

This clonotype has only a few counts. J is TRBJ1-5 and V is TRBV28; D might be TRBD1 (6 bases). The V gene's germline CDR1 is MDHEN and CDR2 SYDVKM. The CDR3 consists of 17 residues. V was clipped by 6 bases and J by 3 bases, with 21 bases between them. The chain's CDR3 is CASSWWRGQGYNQPQHF. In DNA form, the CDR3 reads TGTGCCAGCAGCTGGTGGCGGGGGCAGGGCTACAATCAGCCCCAGCATTTT. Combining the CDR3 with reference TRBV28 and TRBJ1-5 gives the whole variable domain DVKVTQSSRYLVKRTGEKVFLECVQDMDHENMFWYRQDPGLGLRLIYFSYDVKMKEKGDIPEGYSVSREKKERFSLILESASTNQTSMYLCASSWWRGQGYNQPQHFGDGTRLSIL.

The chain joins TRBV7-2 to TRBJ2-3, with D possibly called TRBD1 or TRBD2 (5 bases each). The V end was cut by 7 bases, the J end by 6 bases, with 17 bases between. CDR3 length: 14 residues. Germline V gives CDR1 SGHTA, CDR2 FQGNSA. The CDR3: CASNPGAPWDTQYF. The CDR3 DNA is TGTGCCAGCAACCCCGGGGCTCCCTGGGATACGCAGTATTTT. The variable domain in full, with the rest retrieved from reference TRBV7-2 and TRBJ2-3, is GAGVSQSPSNKVTEKGKDVELRCDPISGHTALYWYRQSLGQGLEFLIYFQGNSAPDKSGLPSDRFSAERTGGSVSTLTIQRTQQEDSAVYLCASNPGAPWDTQYFGPGTRLTVL.

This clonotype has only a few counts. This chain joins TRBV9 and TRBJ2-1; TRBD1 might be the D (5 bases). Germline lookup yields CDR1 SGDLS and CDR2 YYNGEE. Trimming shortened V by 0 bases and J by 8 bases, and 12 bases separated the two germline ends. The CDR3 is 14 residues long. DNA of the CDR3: TGTGCCAGCAGCGTAGGGGGCGCTTCCCATGAGCAGTTCTTC. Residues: CASSVGGASHEQFF.

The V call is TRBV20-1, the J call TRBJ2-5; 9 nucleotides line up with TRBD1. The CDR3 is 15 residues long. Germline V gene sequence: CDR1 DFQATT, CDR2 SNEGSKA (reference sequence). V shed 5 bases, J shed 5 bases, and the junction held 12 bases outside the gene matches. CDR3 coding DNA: TGCAGTGCTGATATCGGGACAGGGATTCTGGAGACCCAGTACTTC. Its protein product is CSADIGTGILETQYF.

The CDR3 bases are TGCGCCAGCAGCTTGGGAACGAGACTAGCGCCCGGGGAGCTGTTTTTT. Protein: CASSLGTRLAPGELFF. The chain combines TRBV5-1 with TRBJ2-2; 8 bases fit TRBD2. In germline, CDR1 is SGHRS, CDR2 YFSETQ. The CDR3 length is 16 residues. With V trimmed by 0 bases and J by 6 bases, 7 bases remained unmatched.

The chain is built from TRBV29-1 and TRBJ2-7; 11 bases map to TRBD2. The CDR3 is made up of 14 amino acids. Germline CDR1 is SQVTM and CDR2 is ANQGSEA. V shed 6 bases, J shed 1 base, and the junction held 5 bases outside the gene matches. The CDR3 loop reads CSVDTSGGSYEQYF. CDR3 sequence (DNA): TGCAGCGTCGATACTAGCGGGGGATCCTACGAGCAGTACTTC.

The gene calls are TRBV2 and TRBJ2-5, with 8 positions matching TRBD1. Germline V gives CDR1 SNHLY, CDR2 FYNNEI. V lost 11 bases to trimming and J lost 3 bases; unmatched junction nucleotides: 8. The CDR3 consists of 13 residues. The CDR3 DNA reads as TGTGCCGGGAGAGGACAGGGAAAAGAGACCCAGTACTTC. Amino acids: CAGRGQGKETQYF.

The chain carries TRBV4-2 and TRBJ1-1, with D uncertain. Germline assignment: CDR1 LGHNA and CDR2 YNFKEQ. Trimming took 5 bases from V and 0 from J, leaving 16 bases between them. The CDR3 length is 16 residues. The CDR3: CASSRSPPTVNTEAFF. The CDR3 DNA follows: TGTGCCAGCAGCAGATCCCCTCCGACGGTGAACACTGAAGCTTTCTTT.

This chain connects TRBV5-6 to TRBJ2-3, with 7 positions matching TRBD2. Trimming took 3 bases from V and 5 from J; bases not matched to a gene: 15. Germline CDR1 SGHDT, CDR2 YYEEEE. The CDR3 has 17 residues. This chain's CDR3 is CASSSVMEPREGDTQYF. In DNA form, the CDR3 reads TGTGCCAGCAGCTCCGTTATGGAGCCGAGGGAGGGAGATACGCAGTATTTT. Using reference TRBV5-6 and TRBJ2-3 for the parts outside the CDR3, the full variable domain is DAGVTQSPTHLIKTRGQQVTLRCSPKSGHDTVSWYQQALGQGPQFIFQYYEEEERQRGNFPDRFSGHQFPNYSSELNVNALLLGDSALYLCASSSVMEPREGDTQYFGPGTRLTVL.

This CDR3 is CASASGAPSRQYF. The CDR3 DNA sequence: TGTGCCAGCGCTAGCGGGGCCCCCTCCCGGCAGTACTTC. J is TRBJ2-7 and V is TRBV2; 9 bases fit TRBD2. Germline V gives CDR1 SNHLY, CDR2 FYNNEI. The CDR3 length is 13 residues. V gave up 8 bases and J gave up 9 bases; unmatched junction bases: 11.

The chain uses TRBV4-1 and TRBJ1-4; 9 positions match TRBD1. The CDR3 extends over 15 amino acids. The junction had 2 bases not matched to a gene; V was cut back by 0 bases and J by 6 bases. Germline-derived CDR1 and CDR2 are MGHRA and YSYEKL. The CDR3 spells CASSQDGTGYEKLFF. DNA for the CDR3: TGCGCCAGCAGCCAAGACGGGACAGGGTATGAAAAACTGTTTTTT.

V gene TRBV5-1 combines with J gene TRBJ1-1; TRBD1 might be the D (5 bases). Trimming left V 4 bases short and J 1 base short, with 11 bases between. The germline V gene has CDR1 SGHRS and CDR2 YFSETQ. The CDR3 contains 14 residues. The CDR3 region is CASSPGHKNTEAFF. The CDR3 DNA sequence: TGCGCCAGCAGCCCCGGACACAAGAACACTGAAGCTTTCTTT.

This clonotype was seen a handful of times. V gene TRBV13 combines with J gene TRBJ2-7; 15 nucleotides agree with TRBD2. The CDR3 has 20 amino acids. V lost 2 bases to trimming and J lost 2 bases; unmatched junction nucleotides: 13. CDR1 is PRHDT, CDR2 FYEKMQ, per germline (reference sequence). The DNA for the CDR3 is TGTGCCAGCAGCTTATTTGCGGGACTAGCGGGGGGCAAAGGCGCCTACGAGCAGTACTTC. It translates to CASSLFAGLAGGKGAYEQYF.

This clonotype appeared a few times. CDR3 sequence: CASSHGTGVYNEQFF. The CDR3 nucleotides are TGTGCCAGCTCACACGGGACAGGGGTTTACAATGAGCAGTTCTTC. The chain has TRBV18 and TRBJ2-1; 10 bases map to TRBD1. Germline CDR1 KGHSH, CDR2 LQKENI. J was trimmed by 4 bases and V by 4 bases; bases with no gene match: 4. The CDR3 length is 15 residues.

CDR3 region: CASNRDDGISPLHF. In DNA form, the CDR3 reads TGTGCCTCAAACAGAGACGATGGAATTTCACCCCTCCACTTT. The chain uses TRBV5-5 and TRBJ1-6; no clear D. The CDR3 contains 14 residues. Trimming pared 10 bases from V and 9 bases from J, leaving 20 bases between. Germline CDR1 and CDR2: SGHKS and YYEKEE (reference sequence). The full variable domain, in which reference TRBV5-5 and TRBJ1-6 provide the parts outside the CDR3, is DAGVTQSPTHLIKTRGQQVTLRCSPISGHKSVSWYQQVLGQGPQFIFQYYEKEERGRGNFPDRFSARQFPNYSSELNVNALLLGDSALYLCASNRDDGISPLHFGNGTRLTVT.

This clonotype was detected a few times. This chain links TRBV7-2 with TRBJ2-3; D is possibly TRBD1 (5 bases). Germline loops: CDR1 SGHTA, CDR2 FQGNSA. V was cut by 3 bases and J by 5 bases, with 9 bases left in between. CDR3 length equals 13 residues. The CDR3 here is CASSLSGLDTQYF. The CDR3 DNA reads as TGTGCCAGCAGCTTGTCAGGGCTAGATACGCAGTATTTT.

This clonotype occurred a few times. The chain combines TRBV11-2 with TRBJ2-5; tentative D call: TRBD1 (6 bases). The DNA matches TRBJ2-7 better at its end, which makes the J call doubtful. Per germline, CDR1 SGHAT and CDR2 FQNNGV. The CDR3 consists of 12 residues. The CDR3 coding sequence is TGTGCCAGCAGTTTCAGGGACAACGAGCAGTACTTC. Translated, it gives CASSFRDNEQYF.

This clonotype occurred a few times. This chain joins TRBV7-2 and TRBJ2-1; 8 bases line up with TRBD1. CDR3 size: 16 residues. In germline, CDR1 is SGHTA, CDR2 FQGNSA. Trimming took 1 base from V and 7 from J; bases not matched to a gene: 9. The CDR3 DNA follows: TGTGCCAGCAGCTTAGTGTCCCAGGGGGCAATGAATGAGCAGTTCTTC. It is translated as CASSLVSQGAMNEQFF.

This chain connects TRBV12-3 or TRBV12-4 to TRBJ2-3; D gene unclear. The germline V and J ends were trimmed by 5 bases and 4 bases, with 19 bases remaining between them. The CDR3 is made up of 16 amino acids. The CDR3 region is CASSILSRVWADTQYF. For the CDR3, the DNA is TGTGCCAGCAGTATCCTATCCAGAGTGTGGGCAGATACGCAGTATTTT.